This entry lists 2 T cell receptor beta chains sequenced from one sample in a study of OX40 agonist ivuxolimab in advanced cancers. The library was built by means of the immunoSEQ multiplex PCR assay. The table was pulled from immuneACCESS by TCRdb, which kept in-frame rearrangements only. Such tables lose some clones; where checked, under half of the loss comes from unresolved V genes, and the rest has no known cause. Across this sample there are about 62,000 clones, with roughly 80% seen only once. 5.5% of the sample comes from the top ten. Sequenced material: CD4+ or CD8+ T cells sorted from blood, taken in a trial of the OX40 agonist ivuxolimab. All receptors derive from an adult with an advanced solid tumor such as melanoma, head and neck, liver or kidney cancer.

This clone came up once. The chain carries TRBV4-2 and TRBJ1-1, with D perhaps matching TRBD1 (6 bases). Germline V lookup: CDR1 LGHNA, CDR2 YNFKEQ. The CDR3 is 14 residues long. V lost 1 base and J 1 base, leaving 7 bases between the germline ends. The CDR3 here is CASSQGGANTEAFF. The DNA of the CDR3 is TGTGCCAGCAGCCAAGGGGGGGCGAACACTGAAGCTTTCTTT.

Only one count was recorded for this clone. The chain uses TRBV27 and TRBJ1-2; tentative D call: TRBD1 (5 bases). Trimming removed 0 bases from V and 4 bases from J, with 9 bases in between. Germline V gene lookup returns CDR1 MNHEY and CDR2 SMNVEV (reference sequence). The CDR3 runs 14 residues. The CDR3 loop is CASSLSGGSYGYTF. The CDR3 DNA is TGTGCCAGCAGTTTATCGGGGGGGTCCTATGGCTACACCTTC.